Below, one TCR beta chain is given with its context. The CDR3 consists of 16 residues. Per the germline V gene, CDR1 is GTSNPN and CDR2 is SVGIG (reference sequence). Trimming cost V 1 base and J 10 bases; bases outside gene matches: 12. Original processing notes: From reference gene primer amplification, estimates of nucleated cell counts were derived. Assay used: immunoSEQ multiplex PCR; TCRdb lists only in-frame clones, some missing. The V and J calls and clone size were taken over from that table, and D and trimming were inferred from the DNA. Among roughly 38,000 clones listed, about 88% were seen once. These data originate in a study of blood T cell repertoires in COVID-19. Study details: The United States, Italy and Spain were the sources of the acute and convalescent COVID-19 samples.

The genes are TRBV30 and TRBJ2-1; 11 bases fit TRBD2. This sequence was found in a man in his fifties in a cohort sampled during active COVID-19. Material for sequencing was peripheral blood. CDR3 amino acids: CAWSGPLAGVVREQFF. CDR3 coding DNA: TGTGCCTGGAGTGGCCCACTAGCGGGAGTTGTAAGGGAGCAGTTCTTC.